Below, 9 T cell receptor beta chains from the same sample are listed, as sequenced in a study of T-cell memory formation after mild COVID-19. TCRdb itself ran the 5' RACE reads through MiXCR, one entry per CDR3 protein. Among roughly 300,000 distinct CDR3 sequences listed, roughly an eighth were seen once. Sequencing input: PBMCs or a T cell subset sorted from them (not recorded which). The receptors here all came from a man aged 18-30 years who had mild COVID-19 (a few samples of this study predate the infection). Cell type and time point are not known.

This clonotype appeared many times. CDR3 sequence: CASSSDGLSSYEQYF. DNA of the CDR3: TGCGCCAGCAGTTCGGACGGGCTGAGCTCCTACGAGCAGTACTTC. The J gene is TRBJ2-7, the V gene TRBV5-1; D not certain. Germline V gene data show CDR1 as SGHRS and CDR2 as YFSETQ. V was clipped by 5 bases and J by 0 bases, with 15 bases between them. This CDR3 region has 15 residues.

This clonotype was picked up many times. The CDR3 nucleotides are TGCGCCAGCAGGAGTCCGGGACTTCTCACAGATACGCAGTATTTT. Translation gives CASRSPGLLTDTQYF. The V and J genes are TRBV4-1 and TRBJ2-3, with D maybe TRBD2 (6 bases). CDR1 and CDR2 from the germline V gene are MGHRA and YSYEKL. The CDR3 runs 15 residues. Trimming shortened V by 6 bases and J by 2 bases, and 15 bases separated the two germline ends.

This clonotype occurred a few times. CDR3 DNA: TGTGCCAGCAGGGGTCGTGAAGCTTTCTTT. This gives the protein CASRGREAFF. The gene calls are TRBV25-1 and TRBJ1-1; D is undetermined. Germline V gene sequence: CDR1 MGHDK, CDR2 SYGVNS. V was shortened by 6 bases and J by 7 bases, with 6 bases between the two germline ends. The CDR3 has 10 residues.

This clonotype was detected only a few times. A much larger clone lies one base from this, so it may be a read error. This sequence joins TRBV4-3 and TRBJ1-1; D not resolved. This CDR3 region has 13 residues. Germline V gene sequence: CDR1 LGHNA, CDR2 YSLEER. V was shortened by 0 bases and J by 0 bases, with 2 bases between the two germline ends. This CDR3 reads CASSQDLNTEAFF. Here the CDR3 DNA reads TGCGCCAGCAGCCAAGATCTGAACACTGAAGCTTTCTTT.

The rearrangement uses TRBV7-3 and TRBJ1-2; the D is unclear. This CDR3 has 13 residues. CDR1 and CDR2 (germline): SGHTA, FQGTGA. V was clipped by 3 bases and J by 6 bases, with 11 bases between them. CDR3 loop: CASSFPDGDGYTF. CDR3 DNA sequence: TGTGCCAGCAGCTTCCCGGACGGGGATGGCTACACCTTC.

A few counts support this clonotype. This rearrangement joins TRBV6-5 to TRBJ2-2; TRBD1 or TRBD2 may be the D gene (5 bases each). The germline V and J ends were trimmed by 8 bases and 5 bases, with 9 bases remaining between them. CDR3 length equals 12 residues. The germline V gene has CDR1 MNHEY and CDR2 SVGAGI. CDR3 DNA sequence: TGTGCCAGCCGAGGGGAAACCGGGGAGCTGTTTTTT. Translated, it gives CASRGETGELFF.

This clonotype was recorded at least ten times. J is TRBJ2-7 and V is TRBV6-5; TRBD1 agrees at 9 bases. With V trimmed by 0 bases and J by 7 bases, 7 bases remained unmatched. The germline V gene encodes CDR1 MNHEY and CDR2 SVGAGI. The CDR3 loop spans 15 amino acids. The chain's CDR3 is CASSYSGTGSGEQYF. The CDR3 DNA is TGTGCCAGCAGTTACTCCGGGACAGGGTCAGGAGAGCAGTACTTC.

The chain uses TRBV27 and TRBJ1-2, with D hard to call. V dropped 6 bases and J dropped 7 bases, with 12 bases sitting between them. This CDR3 has 12 amino acids. Germline loops: CDR1 MNHEY, CDR2 SMNVEV (reference sequence). This CDR3 reads CASRLPPGGYTF. In DNA form, the CDR3 reads TGTGCCAGCAGGCTCCCCCCCGGTGGCTACACCTTC.

The chain employs TRBV3-1 and TRBJ2-1, with 7 bases lining up with TRBD2. CDR3 size: 15 residues. Trimming at V came to 1 base and at J to 2 bases, leaving 2 bases not matched to a gene. Per germline, CDR1 LGHDT and CDR2 YNNKEL (reference sequence). As DNA, the CDR3 is TGTGCCAGCAGCCAAGTCAGCGGGGCCTACAATGAGCAGTTCTTC. It translates to CASSQVSGAYNEQFF.